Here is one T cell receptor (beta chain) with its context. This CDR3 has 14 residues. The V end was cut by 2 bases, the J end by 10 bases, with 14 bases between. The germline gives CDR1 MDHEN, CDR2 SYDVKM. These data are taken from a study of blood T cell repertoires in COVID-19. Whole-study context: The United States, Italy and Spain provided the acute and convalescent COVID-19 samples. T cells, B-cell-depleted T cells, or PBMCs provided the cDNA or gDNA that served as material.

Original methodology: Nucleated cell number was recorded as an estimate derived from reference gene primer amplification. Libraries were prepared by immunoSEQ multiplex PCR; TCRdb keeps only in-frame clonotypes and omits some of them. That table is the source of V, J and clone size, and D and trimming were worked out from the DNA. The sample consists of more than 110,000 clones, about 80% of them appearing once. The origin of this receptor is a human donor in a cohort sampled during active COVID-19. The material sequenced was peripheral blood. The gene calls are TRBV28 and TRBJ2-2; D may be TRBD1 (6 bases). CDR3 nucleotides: TGTGCCAGCAGTTTACTACAGGGCAATGCGGAGCTGTTTTTT. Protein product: CASSLLQGNAELFF. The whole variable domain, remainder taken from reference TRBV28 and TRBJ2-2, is DVKVTQSSRYLVKRTGEKVFLECVQDMDHENMFWYRQDPGLGLRLIYFSYDVKMKEKGDIPEGYSVSREKKERFSLILESASTNQTSMYLCASSLLQGNAELFFGEGSRLTVL.